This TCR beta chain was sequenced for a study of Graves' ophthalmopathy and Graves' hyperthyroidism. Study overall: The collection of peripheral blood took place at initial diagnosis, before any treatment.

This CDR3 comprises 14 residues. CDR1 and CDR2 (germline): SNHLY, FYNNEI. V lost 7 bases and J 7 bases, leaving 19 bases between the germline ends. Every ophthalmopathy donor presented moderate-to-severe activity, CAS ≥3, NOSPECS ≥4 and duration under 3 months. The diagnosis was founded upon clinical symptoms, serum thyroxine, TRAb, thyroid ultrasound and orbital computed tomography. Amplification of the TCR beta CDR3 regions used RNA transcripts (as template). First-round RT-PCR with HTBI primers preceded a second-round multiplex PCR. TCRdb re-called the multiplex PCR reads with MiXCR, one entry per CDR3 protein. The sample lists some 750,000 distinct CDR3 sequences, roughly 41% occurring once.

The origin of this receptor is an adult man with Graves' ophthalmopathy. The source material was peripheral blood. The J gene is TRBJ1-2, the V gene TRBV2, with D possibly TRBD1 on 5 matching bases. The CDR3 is CASKPGTATGGYTF. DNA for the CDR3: TGTGCCAGCAAACCCGGGACTGCGACGGGTGGCTACACCTTC.